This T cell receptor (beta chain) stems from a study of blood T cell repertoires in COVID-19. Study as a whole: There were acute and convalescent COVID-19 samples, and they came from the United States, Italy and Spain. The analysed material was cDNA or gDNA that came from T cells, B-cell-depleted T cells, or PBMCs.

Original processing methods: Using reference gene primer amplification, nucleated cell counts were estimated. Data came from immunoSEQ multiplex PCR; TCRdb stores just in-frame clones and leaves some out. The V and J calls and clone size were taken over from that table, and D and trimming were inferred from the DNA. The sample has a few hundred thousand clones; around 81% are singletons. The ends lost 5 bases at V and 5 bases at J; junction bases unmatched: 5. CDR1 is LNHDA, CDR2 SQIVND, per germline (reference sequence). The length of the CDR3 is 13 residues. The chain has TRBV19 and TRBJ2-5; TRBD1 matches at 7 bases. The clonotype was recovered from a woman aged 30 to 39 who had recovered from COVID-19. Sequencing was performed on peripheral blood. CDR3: CASSQGVGETQYF. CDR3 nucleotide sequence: TGTGCCAGTAGTCAGGGGGTCGGGGAGACCCAGTACTTC.